The entry below describes one T cell receptor beta chain. This CDR3 has 18 residues. Per germline, CDR1 MNHEY and CDR2 SVGEGT. Germline trimming cut 0 bases from V and 4 bases from J; bases unmatched to any gene: 8. Amplified regions were TCR beta CDR3 sequences from RNA transcripts. A set of HTBI primers served as the primers for a first-round RT-PCR of the TCR CDR3. TCRdb independently ran MiXCR on the multiplex PCR reads; one entry per CDR3 protein. This table has hundreds of thousands of distinct CDR3 sequences, roughly a sixth appearing once. The sample originates from a study of T cells in Graves' hyperthyroidism and ophthalmopathy.

This chain uses TRBV6-2 or TRBV6-3 with TRBJ2-1; 11 positions agree with TRBD2. This TCR came from a woman under 30 with Graves' hyperthyroidism. Sequenced sample: blood. The CDR3 reads CASSYSIVGLAVYNEQFF. The CDR3, as DNA: TGTGCCAGCAGTTACTCGATTGTGGGACTAGCGGTTTACAATGAGCAGTTCTTC.